The source of this T cell receptor beta chain is a study of cytomegalovirus exposure and HLA in healthy donors. The study ran its PCR with 60 Vbeta and 13 Jbeta primers. Some clones are missing from TCRdb's copy, which holds only in-frame ones; the method was immunoSEQ multiplex PCR. In the table there are 190,000 or so clones, about four fifths of which are singletons. CDR1 MNHEY and CDR2 SVGAGI come from the germline V gene. This CDR3 region has 14 residues. V was shortened by 5 bases and J by 1 base, with 8 bases between the two germline ends. The J gene is TRBJ1-4, the V gene TRBV6-5, with D hard to call. This sequence originates from a woman between 50 and 59 years old in good health and CMV-seropositive. The sequenced material came from PBMCs. This CDR3 is CASSEEGTNEKLFF. CDR3 nucleotides: TGTGCCAGCAGTGAAGAGGGAACTAATGAAAAACTGTTTTTT.